This T cell receptor (beta chain) appears in the sequencing data of a study of blood T cell repertoires in COVID-19. Study-level information: The analysed material was cDNA or gDNA that came from T cells, B-cell-depleted T cells, or PBMCs.

Germline-derived CDR1 and CDR2 are MGHRA and YSYEKL. The CDR3 extends over 15 amino acids. V lost 1 base to trimming and J lost 4 bases; unmatched junction nucleotides: 1. Original processing methods: Estimates of nucleated cell counts were drawn from the amplification of reference gene primers. Generated by immunoSEQ multiplex PCR, the TCRdb table keeps only in-frame clones and is missing some. V and J calls and clone size are copied from that table; D and trimming were computed from the DNA. Found here are a few hundred thousand clones, around 85% of them singletons; the top ten hold about 2.2%. Material for sequencing was peripheral blood. This receptor was identified in a young woman who had recovered from COVID-19. V gene TRBV4-1 combines with J gene TRBJ1-5; 10 nucleotides agree with TRBD1. The CDR3 bases are TGCGCCAGCAGCCAAGGGACAGGGGGTAATCAGCCCCAGCATTTT. Translated: CASSQGTGGNQPQHF.